One and the same sample provided the 25 T cell receptor beta chains below, sequenced in a study of human T cells and chemical hapten exposure. Described time point: patch test 1, 2 weeks after DPC sensitization. Treatment reported: therapeutic diphenylcyclopropenone sensitization with weekly scalp DPC. MiXCR, run by TCRdb on the RACE reads, gives a single entry per CDR3 protein. In the table there are under 150,000 distinct CDR3 sequences, around an eighth of which are singletons. The input for sequencing was whole blood, taken in connection with sensitization to the hapten diphenylcyclopropenone (DPC). All receptors come from a woman aged 50 to 65 with alopecia areata. Some clones in this sample may be carry-over from other donors' samples.

This clonotype was seen many times. The chain recombines TRBV7-6 with TRBJ2-3, with D perhaps TRBD2 (7 bases). Trimming shortened V by 3 bases and J by 1 base, and 11 bases separated the two germline ends. Germline V gives CDR1 SGHVS, CDR2 FNYEAQ. The CDR3 contains 15 residues. In DNA form, the CDR3 reads TGTGCCAGCAGCTTGGGGGGGCGGGGCACAGATACGCAGTATTTT. Translating it yields CASSLGGRGTDTQYF.

This clonotype was seen many times. The chain uses TRBV12-3 or TRBV12-4 and TRBJ1-2; D is unresolved. The CDR3 length is 12 residues. V lost 3 bases to trimming and J lost 8 bases, with 10 bases between them. CDR3 sequence reads: CASSFGGWGYTF. For the CDR3, the DNA is TGTGCCAGCAGTTTTGGCGGGTGGGGCTACACCTTC.

The chain combines TRBV4-1 with TRBJ2-7, with D perhaps matching TRBD1 (6 bases). Germline CDR1 reads MGHRA; CDR2 reads YSYEKL. V lost 1 base and J lost 6, with 16 bases in between. There are 15 residues in the CDR3. As DNA, the CDR3 is TGCGCCAGCAGCCAAGCATTTGTGGACAGTGGCGAGCAGTACTTC. This translates into CASSQAFVDSGEQYF.

V is TRBV7-2 and J is TRBJ2-7, with TRBD2 as a possible D gene (6 bases). The CDR3 is made up of 14 amino acids. Per the germline V gene, CDR1 is SGHTA and CDR2 is FQGNSA. Trimming pared 5 bases from V and 2 bases from J, leaving 13 bases between. The CDR3 DNA sequence: TGTGCCAGCAGCCTCTTGGGGGGAACCTACGAGCAGTACTTC. Translating gives CASSLLGGTYEQYF.

The CDR3 reads CASSFGGISGNTIYF. DNA for the CDR3: TGTGCCAGCAGCTTCGGAGGGATCTCTGGAAACACCATATATTTT. The chain is built from TRBV7-2 and TRBJ1-3; D gene unclear. Deletions cut 3 bases from V and 0 bases from J, with 9 bases between. The CDR3 totals 15 residues. CDR1 SGHTA and CDR2 FQGNSA come from the germline V gene. The full variable domain, completed using reference TRBV7-2 and TRBJ1-3, is GAGVSQSPSNKVTEKGKDVELRCDPISGHTALYWYRQSLGQGLEFLIYFQGNSAPDKSGLPSDRFSAERTGGSVSTLTIQRTQQEDSAVYLCASSFGGISGNTIYFGEGSWLTVV.

V usage is TRBV29-1 and J usage is TRBJ1-2; D is ambiguous. The CDR3 consists of 14 residues. The V end lost 3 bases, the J end lost 0 bases, and 11 bases lay between the germline ends. Germline-derived CDR1 and CDR2 are SQVTM and ANQGSEA. CDR3 residues: CSVDSVNSNYGYTF. In nucleotides, the CDR3 is TGCAGCGTTGATTCGGTGAACTCTAACTATGGCTACACCTTC.

This clonotype was recorded many times. The chain joins TRBV7-9 to TRBJ1-1; a possible D gene is TRBD1 (5 bases). Trimming removed 3 bases from V and 3 bases from J, with 8 bases in between. The length of the CDR3 is 13 residues. The germline V gene encodes CDR1 SEHNR and CDR2 FQNEAQ (reference sequence). For the CDR3, the DNA is TGTGCCAGCAGCTTGGAGGGGCACACTGAAGCTTTCTTT. As protein: CASSLEGHTEAFF.

The chain employs TRBV2 and TRBJ2-7; tentative D call: TRBD1 (6 bases). The V gene lost 6 bases and the J gene lost 0 bases, with 12 bases spanning the gap. Germline V gives CDR1 SNHLY, CDR2 FYNNEI. The CDR3 consists of 14 residues. Here the CDR3 DNA reads TGTGCCAGCAGCCTGGACAGTAACTCCTACGAGCAGTACTTC. Translation gives CASSLDSNSYEQYF.

This clonotype has just a few counts. The chain combines TRBV6-6 with TRBJ2-3, with a tentative D call TRBD1 (5 bases). Germline lookup yields CDR1 MNHNY and CDR2 SVGAGI (reference sequence). V was cut by 2 bases and J by 10 bases, with 16 bases left in between. The CDR3 runs 14 residues. CDR3 in amino acids: CASSYPESGAPQYF. The DNA for the CDR3 is TGTGCCAGCAGTTACCCGGAGAGTGGGGCCCCGCAGTATTTT.

This clonotype came up a few times. This sequence joins TRBV28 and TRBJ1-1; TRBD1 aligns across 7 bases. Germline assignment: CDR1 MDHEN and CDR2 SYDVKM. J gave up 0 bases and V 6 bases, and 7 bases lay outside the gene matches. The CDR3 runs to 15 residues. In DNA form, the CDR3 reads TGTGCCAGCAGCACAGCCGGGACAGTGAACACTGAAGCTTTCTTT. Amino acid sequence: CASSTAGTVNTEAFF.

This clonotype was recorded a few times. The V and J genes are TRBV3-1 and TRBJ1-5; D is undetermined. With 1 base removed from V and 7 bases from J, the gap between germline ends came to 5 bases. The CDR3 runs to 12 residues. Germline V CDR1 and CDR2: LGHDT, YNNKEL (reference sequence). CDR3 coding DNA: TGTGCCAGCAGCCAAGCGGCCCAGCCCCAGCATTTT. Translated, it gives CASSQAAQPQHF.

CDR3 sequence reads: CASSLIGRRAEGSDTQYF. DNA of the CDR3: TGCGCCAGCAGCTTGATTGGGCGGAGGGCCGAAGGATCGGATACGCAGTATTTT. The V and J genes are TRBV5-1 and TRBJ2-3, with D maybe TRBD2 (6 bases). CDR1 is SGHRS, CDR2 YFSETQ, per germline. V shed 1 base and J shed 6 bases, with 24 bases lying between them. The CDR3 is 18 residues long.

The chain carries TRBV28 and TRBJ2-7; TRBD2 aligns across 7 bases. With 6 bases clipped from V and 7 bases from J, the junction kept 9 bases outside the gene matches. The CDR3 has 13 residues. Germline V gene data show CDR1 as MDHEN and CDR2 as SYDVKM. This CDR3 reads CASRRARGEEQYF. The CDR3 DNA is TGTGCCAGCAGACGAGCCCGGGGGGAGGAGCAGTACTTC.

This clonotype was observed a handful of times. The gene calls are TRBV6-6 and TRBJ1-5; D not certain. The V gene lost 2 bases and the J gene lost 6 bases, with 5 bases spanning the gap. CDR1 is MNHNY, CDR2 SVGAGI, per germline (reference sequence). CDR3 length equals 12 residues. The CDR3 DNA is TGTGCCAGCAGTTACGGGAGTCAGCCCCAGCATTTT. Protein sequence: CASSYGSQPQHF.

This clonotype was recorded many times. V gene TRBV28 combines with J gene TRBJ2-7; 8 positions match TRBD2. V dropped 7 bases and J dropped 6; count of bases not matched to a gene: 17. Germline V gene data show CDR1 as MDHEN and CDR2 as SYDVKM. The CDR3 extends over 16 amino acids. The CDR3, as DNA: TGTGCCAGCACCCCCACGGGGGGGATTCAACTCGGCGAGCAGTACTTC. It codes for CASTPTGGIQLGEQYF.

The genes are TRBV11-2 and TRBJ2-5, with TRBD1 matching over 7 bases. The CDR3 totals 15 residues. With 0 bases clipped from V and 4 bases from J, the junction kept 5 bases outside the gene matches. Germline assignment: CDR1 SGHAT and CDR2 FQNNGV. Here the CDR3 reads CASSLEGTVRETQYF. In DNA form, the CDR3 reads TGTGCCAGCAGCTTAGAAGGGACAGTTAGAGAGACCCAGTACTTC.

This clonotype has more than one count but fewer than ten. V gene TRBV29-1 combines with J gene TRBJ2-3; D is unclear. Trimming stripped 8 bases from V and 6 bases from J, with 9 bases between. The CDR3 covers 10 residues. CDR1 is SQVTM, CDR2 ANQGSEA, per germline. CDR3 sequence (DNA): TGCAGCACCCAGATTGATACGCAGTATTTT. It encodes CSTQIDTQYF.

This clonotype was counted ten times or more. The V gene is TRBV3-1, the J gene TRBJ2-1, with D perhaps matching TRBD1 (6 bases). The ends were cut back, 4 bases at V and 8 bases at J, with 9 bases in the middle. CDR3 length equals 12 residues. The germline V gene encodes CDR1 LGHDT and CDR2 YNNKEL (reference sequence). The CDR3 DNA follows: TGTGCCAGCAGCCGGGACATGGATGAGCAGTTCTTC. Amino acid sequence: CASSRDMDEQFF.

This clonotype has just a few counts. The V gene is TRBV5-1, the J gene TRBJ2-1; 9 bases agree with TRBD1. The junction had 9 bases not matched to a gene; V was cut back by 2 bases and J by 0 bases. CDR1 is SGHRS, CDR2 YFSETQ, per germline. The CDR3 length is 18 residues. DNA for the CDR3: TGCGCCAGCAGCTTAAGACAGGGGGAATTCAGCTCCTACAATGAGCAGTTCTTC. This encodes CASSLRQGEFSSYNEQFF.

Only a few counts were recorded for this clonotype. V is TRBV11-2 and J is TRBJ2-7, with 12 bases fitting TRBD2. Losses at the gene ends were 5 bases for V and 2 bases for J; bases not matched to a gene: 4. The germline V gene encodes CDR1 SGHAT and CDR2 FQNNGV. CDR3 length equals 15 residues. The CDR3 loop is CASSLAGGPAYEQYF. CDR3 nucleotide sequence: TGTGCCAGCAGCCTAGCGGGAGGGCCGGCCTACGAGCAGTACTTC. Combining the CDR3 with reference TRBV11-2 and TRBJ2-7 gives the whole variable domain EAGVAQSPRYKIIEKRQSVAFWCNPISGHATLYWYQQILGQGPKLLIQFQNNGVVDDSQLPKDRFSAERLKGVDSTLKIQPAKLEDSAVYLCASSLAGGPAYEQYFGPGTRLTVT.

The CDR3: CASRSYGTIEKLFF. The CDR3 DNA is TGTGCCAGCAGGTCTTATGGCACGATTGAAAAACTGTTTTTT. The chain carries TRBV28 and TRBJ1-4, with D unresolved. There are 14 residues in the CDR3. Germline V gene sequence: CDR1 MDHEN, CDR2 SYDVKM. The V and J ends lost 6 bases and 7 bases respectively, with 15 bases between them.

This clonotype appeared a few times. The V gene is TRBV29-1, the J gene TRBJ1-2; 7 nucleotides align to TRBD1. The CDR3 spans 13 residues. In germline, CDR1 is SQVTM, CDR2 ANQGSEA. V gave up 4 bases and J gave up 4 bases; unmatched junction bases: 6. The CDR3 DNA is TGCAGCGTTGTACCGACAGGGCCCTATGGCTACACCTTC. This translates into CSVVPTGPYGYTF.

This clonotype is labeled as medium-sized. The chain couples TRBV10-2 to TRBJ2-3, with 7 bases identical to TRBD1. V lost 4 bases and J lost 0; bases outside the gene matches: 4. The CDR3 is made up of 15 amino acids. Germline CDR1 and CDR2: WSHSY and SAAADI. Here the CDR3 reads CASSGEGASTDTQYF. Here the CDR3 DNA reads TGCGCCAGCAGTGGTGAGGGGGCGAGCACAGATACGCAGTATTTT.

This clonotype has at least ten counts. The chain employs TRBV9 and TRBJ2-7; D uncertain. The CDR3 runs 12 residues. Germline V gives CDR1 SGDLS, CDR2 YYNGEE. The germline V and J ends were trimmed by 0 bases and 13 bases, with 14 bases remaining between them. CDR3 bases: TGTGCCAGCAGCGTAGCTCTGCAGGTCTATTACTTC. Protein: CASSVALQVYYF.

In this sample, this clonotype turned up many times. The chain uses TRBV18 and TRBJ1-1, with 8 bases identical to TRBD1. This CDR3 has 16 residues. The ends lost 3 bases at V and 4 bases at J; junction bases unmatched: 10. Germline V gene data show CDR1 as KGHSH and CDR2 as LQKENI. The CDR3: CASSPRTGTLRTEAFF. The CDR3 DNA is TGTGCCAGCTCACCCCGGACAGGGACGCTGCGCACTGAAGCTTTCTTT.